One sample yielded the 27 T cell receptor beta chains listed below, sequenced in a study of T cell clonality in common variable immunodeficiency. TCRdb's table, derived via immunoSEQ multiplex PCR, lists solely in-frame clones and lacks some. The sample gives some 40,000 clones, none seen only once, and the top ten clones hold approximately 0.68%. The sequencing input was peripheral blood mononuclear cells. These receptors were taken from a person between 18 and 75 years old in good health.

This clone was counted many times. The read gets to within 3 residues of the CDR3 end, and the germline J gene fills in the rest. The V call is TRBV5-5, the J call TRBJ1-2; D is possibly TRBD1 (6 bases). The CDR3 sequence is 14 residues long. Germline V lookup: CDR1 SGHKS, CDR2 YYEKEE (reference sequence). V lost 4 bases, J lost 2 bases, and 12 bases lay in between. CDR3 sequence reads: CASSLKTGNYGYTF. The CDR3 DNA, read in part, is TGTGCCAGCAGCCTTAAGACAGGAAACTATGGC.

This clone was counted ten times or more. With the read ending 3 residues before the CDR3 end, the germline J gene is used to fill in that end. The chain recombines TRBV6-2 or TRBV6-3 with TRBJ2-7, with TRBD1 matching over 10 bases. The germline CDR1 and CDR2 sequences are MNHEY and SVGEGT. Unmatched junction bases numbered 11, after V lost 8 bases and J lost 1 base. This CDR3 has 16 amino acids. CDR3 protein: CASGRVGTGVSYEQYF. The CDR3 bases that were read are TGTGCCAGCGGAAGAGTGGGGACAGGGGTTTCCTACGAG.

This clone has more than one count but fewer than ten. From the germline J gene comes the end of the CDR3, since the read stops 3 residues before it. V usage is TRBV29-1 and J usage is TRBJ1-2; tentatively, D is TRBD1 (6 bases). The CDR3 consists of 11 residues. The germline V gene has CDR1 SQVTM and CDR2 ANQGSEA. The CDR3 region is CSVGTDYDYTF. The sequenced part of the CDR3 DNA is TGCAGCGTTGGGACAGACTACGAC.

This clone appeared many times. The read ends 3 residues early relative to the CDR3; the germline J gene fills the gap. The gene calls are TRBV20-1 and TRBJ1-1; 9 bases align to TRBD1. Per the germline V gene, CDR1 is DFQATT and CDR2 is SNEGSKA (reference sequence). This CDR3 is 16 amino acids long. V shed 1 base, J shed 1 base, and the junction held 7 bases outside the gene matches. The CDR3 here is CSARGGQGGRNTEAFF. CDR3 DNA, as far as it was read: TGCAGTGCTAGAGGGGGACAGGGCGGGAGGAACACTGAA.

This clone was recorded many times. The CDR3 end falls 3 residues outside the read, so it is completed with the germline J gene. This chain uses TRBV28 with TRBJ2-1; no firm D call. In germline, CDR1 is MDHEN, CDR2 SYDVKM. This CDR3 is built from 12 residues. Trimming stripped 5 bases from V and 7 bases from J, with 9 bases between. This chain's CDR3 is CASSVSWNEQFF. The DNA read from the CDR3 is TGTGCCAGCAGTGTTAGTTGGAATGAG.

This clone was found many times. Read data end 3 residues before the CDR3 end; the end is taken from the germline J gene. This chain links TRBV20-1 with TRBJ2-7; D is perhaps TRBD1 (5 bases). Germline assignment: CDR1 DFQATT and CDR2 SNEGSKA (reference sequence). The CDR3 length is 13 residues. Trimming removed 2 bases at V and 3 bases at J, with 11 bases between. CDR3 bases read: TGCAGTGCTAGACCGGACACAGACTACGAG. Amino acid sequence: CSARPDTDYE. The entire CDR3 protein reads CSARPDTDYEQYF.

This clone showed up many times. From the germline J gene comes the end of the CDR3, since the read stops 3 residues before it. V and J are TRBV6-4 and TRBJ2-1; maybe TRBD2 (5 bases). V was trimmed by 3 bases and J by 7 bases, leaving 16 bases between them. This CDR3 region has 15 residues. Per the germline V gene, CDR1 is MRHNA and CDR2 is SNTAGT. CDR3 DNA (partial): TGTGCCAGCAGTGATACTTACGGGGAAACAAATGAG. This sequence encodes CASSDTYGETNE. The entire CDR3 is CASSDTYGETNEQFF.

This clone showed up many times. The read ends 3 residues shy of where the CDR3 ends; the end is completed using the germline J gene. The chain combines TRBV28 with TRBJ2-5; 7 positions match TRBD1. The CDR3 spans 15 residues. In germline, CDR1 is MDHEN, CDR2 SYDVKM. The trim removed 5 bases at V and 5 bases at J, leaving 11 bases unmatched. Incomplete CDR3 DNA: TGTGCCAGCAGTATTCGGCAGGGGGTTCGGGAGACC. Protein sequence: CASSIRQGVRET. The full-length CDR3 reads as CASSIRQGVRETQYF.

This clone was recorded at least ten times. The read falls 3 residues short of the CDR3 end, and the missing part is taken from the germline J gene. This chain joins TRBV11-3 and TRBJ2-1; 7 nucleotides agree with TRBD2. CDR1 is SGHNT and CDR2 is YENEEA in the germline V gene. Trimming took 4 bases from V and 9 from J; bases not matched to a gene: 6. This CDR3 contains 13 residues. The CDR3 DNA, read in part, is TGTGCCAGCAGCTACACGCGGGAGTTTGAG. Translated, it gives CASSYTREFE. The entire CDR3 reads CASSYTREFEQFF. Filled out from reference TRBV11-3 and TRBJ2-1, the complete variable domain reads EAGVVQSPRYKIIEKKQPVAFWCNPISGHNTLYWYLQNLGQGPELLIRYENEEAVDDSQLPKDRFSAERLKGVDSTLKIQPAELGDSAVYLCASSYTREFEQFFGPGTRLTVL.

This clone was observed at least ten times. Sequencing ends 3 residues short of the CDR3 end; the germline J gene provides the rest. The gene calls are TRBV29-1 and TRBJ2-7; D perhaps matches TRBD1 (5 bases). V was shortened by 0 bases and J by 6 bases, with 12 bases between the two germline ends. From germline, CDR1 is SQVTM and CDR2 ANQGSEA. This CDR3 has 13 amino acids. The CDR3 loop reads CSVEDRQWGEQYF. The covered CDR3 bases are TGCAGCGTTGAAGACCGACAGTGGGGCGAG.

This clone was recorded at least ten times. The DNA ends 3 residues before the CDR3 does, and the rest of the CDR3 is filled in from the germline J gene. The J gene is TRBJ2-5, the V gene TRBV6-2 or TRBV6-3; D possibly corresponds to TRBD1 (5 bases). CDR1 and CDR2 (germline): MNHEY, SVGEGT. The V gene lost 0 bases and the J gene lost 1 base, with 15 bases spanning the gap. The length of the CDR3 is 17 residues. The CDR3 reads CASSYSIERGSQETQYF. CDR3 DNA (partial): TGTGCCAGCAGTTACTCGATAGAAAGGGGTAGCCAAGAGACC.

The table lists this clone with many counts. An end of the junction does not agree with germline; a read error may underlie this. CDR3 bases read: TGTGCCAGCAAAAGAGAGGCAGGCGCGAACACCAGGGAG. It translates to CASKREAGANTRE. The full CDR3 reads CASKREAGANTRELFF. This chain links TRBV6-4 with TRBJ2-2; D is uncertain. The CDR3 end is not reached by the read, which stops 3 residues before it; the germline J gene fills it in. The CDR3 is 16 residues long. Germline V gene data show CDR1 as MRHNA and CDR2 as SNTAGT.

This clone has at least ten counts. From the germline J gene comes the end of the CDR3, since the read stops 3 residues before it. This rearrangement joins TRBV10-3 to TRBJ2-1; D remains unclear. The CDR3 extends over 13 amino acids. Looked up from germline, CDR1 is ENHRY and CDR2 is SYGVKD. V lost 1 base to trimming and J lost 6 bases, with 7 bases between them. CDR3 sequence: CAISEYPGNEQFF. The sequenced CDR3 bases are TGTGCCATCAGTGAGTATCCGGGCAATGAG.

This clone was counted ten times or more. CDR3 DNA, as far as it was read: TGTGCCAGCAGCCGGCCGGGACAGGAGGATACG. It codes for CASSRPGQEDT. The entire CDR3 protein reads CASSRPGQEDTQYF. The chain uses TRBV5-4 and TRBJ2-3; 8 bases fit TRBD1. The missing CDR3 end, 3 residues past where the read stops, is filled in from the germline J gene. This CDR3 spans 14 amino acids. Germline V gives CDR1 SGHNT, CDR2 YYREEE (reference sequence). J gave up 6 bases and V 4 bases, and 7 bases lay outside the gene matches.

This clone was counted at least ten times. The read comes to an end 3 residues before the CDR3 does, leaving the germline J gene to fill in the end. This sequence joins TRBV10-3 and TRBJ2-7, with D unclear. In germline, CDR1 is ENHRY, CDR2 SYGVKD. This CDR3 is 14 amino acids long. The V and J ends lost 0 bases and 4 bases respectively, with 10 bases between them. Partial CDR3 DNA: TGTGCCATCAGTGAGTCTGACTCCCAATACGAG. This gives the protein CAISESDSQYE. From start to end, the CDR3 is CAISESDSQYEQYF.

This clone was seen ten or more times. The CDR3 extends 3 residues past the end of the read, so its final part is completed from the germline J gene. J is TRBJ1-5 and V is TRBV6-2 or TRBV6-3; no reliable D call. Germline CDR1 is MNHEY and CDR2 is SVGEGT. This CDR3 has 13 amino acids. V was clipped by 0 bases and J by 8 bases, with 8 bases between them. CDR3 DNA (partial): TGTGCCAGCAGTTACTCGATTTTAGAGCCC. Its protein product is CASSYSILEP. The entire CDR3 sequence reads CASSYSILEPQHF.

The table lists this clone with many counts. The read ends 3 residues early relative to the CDR3; the germline J gene fills the gap. J is TRBJ2-2 and V is TRBV2; D possibly corresponds to TRBD1 (5 bases). The CDR3 extends over 13 amino acids. In germline, CDR1 is SNHLY, CDR2 FYNNEI. V was shortened by 8 bases and J by 6 bases, with 13 bases between the two germline ends. Partial CDR3 DNA: TGTGCCAGCGCGGCCAGGGCAGCCGGGGAG. It encodes CASAARAAGE. The entire CDR3 is CASAARAAGELFF.

There are many counts of this clone. The read comes to an end 3 residues before the CDR3 does, leaving the germline J gene to fill in the end. The V and J genes are TRBV20-1 and TRBJ2-1; TRBD2 agrees at 10 bases. The germline gives CDR1 DFQATT, CDR2 SNEGSKA (reference sequence). There are 13 residues in the CDR3. V shed 3 bases, J shed 9 bases, and the junction held 5 bases outside the gene matches. The CDR3 bases that were read are TGCAGTGCTAGTCTAGCGGGAGAGGGTGAG. It is translated as CSASLAGEGE. The whole CDR3 is CSASLAGEGEQFF.

This clone was detected ten times or more. The read terminates 3 residues ahead of where the CDR3 ends, so the germline J gene completes it. The chain uses TRBV15 and TRBJ2-5; 11 bases fit TRBD2. Germline CDR1 LNHNV, CDR2 YYDKDF (reference sequence). The CDR3 sequence is 15 residues long. Trimming at V came to 3 bases and at J to 1 base, leaving 1 base not matched to a gene. The covered CDR3 bases are TGTGCCACCAGCAGCGGGACTAGCGGCCAAGAGACC. As protein: CATSSGTSGQET. The full CDR3 protein is CATSSGTSGQETQYF.

This clone was counted at least ten times. The missing CDR3 end, 3 residues past where the read stops, is filled in from the germline J gene. The chain has TRBV7-3 and TRBJ1-2, with 7 positions matching TRBD1. V lost 1 base to trimming and J lost 7 bases; unmatched junction nucleotides: 15. Per germline, CDR1 SGHTA and CDR2 FQGTGA. CDR3 length: 17 residues. The DNA read from the CDR3 is TGTGCCAGCAGCTTAAGAGGGGGCAGTTTGGGGCGCGGTGGC. It translates to CASSLRGGSLGRGG. The entire CDR3 protein is CASSLRGGSLGRGGYTF.

This clone was found many times. The read gets to within 3 residues of the CDR3 end, and the germline J gene fills in the rest. The chain has TRBV7-9 and TRBJ1-1; D possibly corresponds to TRBD1 (5 bases). Germline V gene data show CDR1 as SEHNR and CDR2 as FQNEAQ (reference sequence). V lost 3 bases and J 0 bases, leaving 8 bases between the germline ends. The CDR3 length is 14 residues. The sequenced CDR3 bases are TGTGCCAGCAGCTTGAGGGGAATGAACACTGAA. Protein: CASSLRGMNTE. The whole CDR3 reads CASSLRGMNTEAFF.

This clone has a count of ten or more. The sequence runs out 3 residues before the end of the CDR3; the remainder is reconstructed from the germline J gene. The V and J genes are TRBV19 and TRBJ2-1, with 11 bases aligning to TRBD2. Germline V CDR1 and CDR2: LNHDA, SQIVND (reference sequence). CDR3 size: 16 residues. J lost 4 bases, V lost 3 bases, and 5 bases had no gene match. The CDR3 region is CASSIYSGGAYNEQFF. CDR3 bases read: TGTGCCAGTAGTATCTATAGCGGGGGGGCTTACAATGAG.

The sample holds many counts of this clone. From the germline J gene comes the end of the CDR3, since the read stops 3 residues before it. The chain is built from TRBV5-1 and TRBJ2-3, with TRBD1 identical over 9 bases. V gave up 0 bases and J gave up 6 bases; unmatched junction bases: 17. This CDR3 is 19 amino acids long. Germline V gene lookup returns CDR1 SGHRS and CDR2 YFSETQ. The sequenced part of the CDR3 DNA is TGCGCCAGCAGCTTGGTCGGGACAGGGTCTAAGACCGTCTTTGATACG. As protein: CASSLVGTGSKTVFDT. The full-length CDR3 reads as CASSLVGTGSKTVFDTQYF.

This clone was recorded at least ten times. Sequencing ends 3 residues short of the CDR3 end; the germline J gene provides the rest. The chain has TRBV27 and TRBJ1-6; a possible D gene is TRBD1 (6 bases). Germline loops: CDR1 MNHEY, CDR2 SMNVEV (reference sequence). The CDR3 consists of 16 residues. Trimming removed 0 bases from V and 2 bases from J, with 8 bases in between. CDR3 loop: CASSLSDSPYNSPLHF. The part of the CDR3 DNA that was read is TGTGCCAGCAGTTTATCGGACAGTCCCTATAATTCACCC.

This clone appeared many times. Read sequence stops 3 residues before the CDR3 end, and the germline J gene provides the missing end. The gene calls are TRBV28 and TRBJ2-1; 7 nucleotides agree with TRBD2. V dropped 4 bases and J dropped 7; count of bases not matched to a gene: 19. CDR1 is MDHEN and CDR2 is SYDVKM in the germline V gene. This CDR3 has 18 amino acids. The CDR3 protein is CASSSDGREISWRNEQFF. Incomplete CDR3 DNA: TGTGCCAGCAGTTCCGATGGGCGGGAGATTTCCTGGAGAAATGAG.

This clone appeared many times. The CDR3 end falls 3 residues outside the read, so it is completed with the germline J gene. This chain uses TRBV11-3 with TRBJ2-5; a possible D gene is TRBD2 (6 bases). The CDR3 covers 13 residues. The germline CDR1 and CDR2 sequences are SGHNT and YENEEA. The V gene lost 5 bases and the J gene lost 7 bases, with 14 bases spanning the gap. The covered CDR3 bases are TGTGCCAGCAGCCCCTCCCTGGGGGGGACC. Its translation is CASSPSLGGT. The whole CDR3 is CASSPSLGGTQYF.

At least ten counts were recorded for this clone. The read ends 3 residues before the CDR3 terminus; that terminus is restored from the germline J gene. The V and J genes are TRBV28 and TRBJ1-5, with TRBD1 as a possible D gene (5 bases). Germline CDR1 is MDHEN and CDR2 is SYDVKM. Trimming took 7 bases from V and 2 from J, leaving 9 bases between them. This CDR3 region has 13 residues. The part of the CDR3 DNA that was read is TGTGCCAGCAATTTCAGGGGCAATCAGCCC. It translates to CASNFRGNQP. The complete CDR3 reads CASNFRGNQPQHF.